Described below is a single T cell receptor beta chain sequence and its context. The source of the sample is a study of T cells after posttransplantation cyclophosphamide. TCRdb's table, derived via immunoSEQ multiplex PCR, lists solely in-frame clones and lacks some. The sample holds about 21,000 clones, roughly 98% seen once. The CDR3 extends over 16 amino acids. The V gene end was trimmed by 5 bases and the J gene end by 3 bases; junction bases not matched to a gene: 9. In germline, CDR1 is SGHVS, CDR2 FQNEAQ. Sequenced input: naive CD8+ T cells sorted from PBMCs. This chain joins TRBV7-8 and TRBJ2-1, with 8 positions matching TRBD2. The TCR was taken from a man aged 35-49 years in good health, CMV-negative, and a related stem cell transplant donor. The CDR3 nucleotides are TGTGCCAGCAGCCATTACGGGACTAGTCACTACAATGAGCAGTTCTTC. Residues: CASSHYGTSHYNEQFF. Complete variable domain (other parts from reference TRBV7-8 and TRBJ2-1): GAGVSQSPRYKVAKRGQDVALRCDPISGHVSLFWYQQALGQGPEFLTYFQNEAQLDKSGLPSDRFFAERPEGSVSTLKIQRTQQEDSAVYLCASSHYGTSHYNEQFFGPGTRLTVL.